Each of the 27 T cell receptor beta chains below was sequenced from the same sample in a study of Ad26.COV2.S vaccination and SARS-CoV-2 variants. The treatment was: some 20 received Ad26.COV2.S at low or high dose, single or two shots; about 5 received placebo; per-sample allocation not given. Sampling happened 63 days after the first vaccine or placebo injection. Data came from immunoSEQ multiplex PCR; TCRdb stores just in-frame clones and leaves some out. The repertoire has roughly 500,000 clones, roughly 87% of them found once; the top ten carry about 13%. Sequencing used peripheral blood, obtained in a trial of Ad26.COV2.S vaccine versus placebo. These receptors originate from a person between 18 and 60 years old who received the Ad26.COV2.S COVID-19 vaccine or a placebo.

The rearrangement uses TRBV5-1 and TRBJ2-5; TRBD1 matches 9 bases. J was trimmed by 2 bases and V by 2 bases; bases with no gene match: 1. The germline gives CDR1 SGHRS, CDR2 YFSETQ. The CDR3 is made up of 14 amino acids. The CDR3 nucleotides are TGCGCCAGCAGCTTCGGGACAGGGCAAGAGACCCAGTACTTC. As protein: CASSFGTGQETQYF.

The chain recombines TRBV7-2 with TRBJ2-2; 8 bases agree with TRBD2. Germline CDR1 and CDR2: SGHTA and FQGNSA. The CDR3 contains 15 residues. V shed 6 bases and J 5 bases; nucleotides not matched to a gene: 8. In DNA, the CDR3 is TGTGCCAGCAGGGGTGGACTAGCATGGACCGGGGAGCTGTTTTTT. Protein sequence: CASRGGLAWTGELFF.

The V and J genes are TRBV28 and TRBJ1-1, with 7 nucleotides matching TRBD1. Trimming took 6 bases from V and 3 from J; bases not matched to a gene: 10. The CDR3 runs to 15 residues. The germline gives CDR1 MDHEN, CDR2 SYDVKM. DNA for the CDR3: TGTGCCAGCAGCCCAAGACAGGGCAGTCACACTGAAGCTTTCTTT. Encoded protein: CASSPRQGSHTEAFF.

The chain recombines TRBV28 with TRBJ2-2, with D unclear. Germline CDR1 MDHEN, CDR2 SYDVKM. V lost 1 base and J 7 bases, leaving 4 bases between the germline ends. This CDR3 region has 12 residues. CDR3 sequence reads: CASSLFDGELFF. CDR3 nucleotide sequence: TGTGCCAGCAGTTTATTTGACGGGGAGCTGTTTTTT.

The CDR3 DNA reads as TGTGCCAGCAGCTTGGTGGGTGGAGGGCCCTACGAGCAGTACTTC. This codes for CASSLVGGGPYEQYF. The rearrangement links TRBV7-2 to TRBJ2-7; D perhaps matches TRBD2 (6 bases). This CDR3 is built from 15 residues. The V end was cut by 3 bases, the J end by 2 bases, with 14 bases between. Germline assignment: CDR1 SGHTA and CDR2 FQGNSA.

The chain is built from TRBV5-1 and TRBJ1-3, with D possibly matching TRBD1 (6 bases). Per germline, CDR1 SGHRS and CDR2 YFSETQ. The CDR3 loop spans 15 amino acids. Trimming took off 8 bases at V and 0 bases at J, with 15 bases between the two ends. The CDR3 spells CASSGDGVSGNTIYF. CDR3 DNA sequence: TGCGCCAGTTCAGGGGACGGTGTCTCTGGAAACACCATATATTTT.

The chain joins TRBV27 to TRBJ1-1; D remains ambiguous. The CDR3 has 14 amino acids. Trimming removed 2 bases at V and 1 base at J, with 8 bases between. Germline-derived CDR1 and CDR2 are MNHEY and SMNVEV (reference sequence). In DNA, the CDR3 is TGTGCCAGCAGTTTAACACAGCAGAACACTGAAGCTTTCTTT. Residues: CASSLTQQNTEAFF.

The rearrangement joins TRBV19 to TRBJ2-1; D may be TRBD2 (6 bases). CDR1 and CDR2 from the germline V gene are LNHDA and SQIVND (reference sequence). Trimming took 5 bases from V and 7 from J, leaving 21 bases between them. This CDR3 is 16 amino acids long. The CDR3 region is CASSGPAGHQGNEQFF. CDR3 DNA sequence: TGTGCCAGTAGTGGGCCAGCGGGTCACCAAGGAAATGAGCAGTTCTTC.

The chain couples TRBV9 to TRBJ2-7, with D possibly matching TRBD2 (6 bases). Trimming removed 2 bases from V and 5 bases from J, with 17 bases in between. CDR1 and CDR2 (germline): SGDLS, YYNGEE. The CDR3 totals 15 residues. The DNA of the CDR3 is TGTGCCAGCAGCGTCGGTAGCTCGGGAGAGCACGAGCAGTACTTC. Translated, it gives CASSVGSSGEHEQYF.

The CDR3 protein is CASSHLQDTGELFF. The CDR3 DNA is TGTGCCAGCAGTCACCTCCAGGACACCGGGGAGCTGTTTTTT. The J gene is TRBJ2-2, the V gene TRBV6-5; no reliable D call. The CDR3 spans 14 residues. Germline V gene data show CDR1 as MNHEY and CDR2 as SVGAGI. Trimming took 5 bases from V and 3 from J, leaving 10 bases between them.

The V gene is TRBV19, the J gene TRBJ2-1; D is unclear. Germline V lookup: CDR1 LNHDA, CDR2 SQIVND (reference sequence). The CDR3 loop spans 15 amino acids. V was shortened by 0 bases and J by 2 bases, with 8 bases between the two germline ends. CDR3 sequence reads: CASSIESRTYNEQFF. The CDR3 bases are TGTGCCAGTAGTATAGAGAGCAGAACCTACAATGAGCAGTTCTTC.

The chain couples TRBV9 to TRBJ2-3; TRBD1 aligns across 8 bases. J lost 2 bases, V lost 4 bases, and 3 bases had no gene match. Germline lookup yields CDR1 SGDLS and CDR2 YYNGEE. The CDR3 covers 14 residues. CDR3 amino acids: CASSPGQVTDTQYF. The CDR3 bases are TGTGCCAGCAGCCCGGGACAGGTCACAGATACGCAGTATTTT.

The chain couples TRBV28 to TRBJ1-6; D is undetermined. Germline V lookup: CDR1 MDHEN, CDR2 SYDVKM. V was clipped by 4 bases and J by 7 bases, with 11 bases between them. The CDR3 length is 14 residues. This CDR3 reads CASSSGLKNSPLHF. The CDR3 DNA reads TGTGCCAGCAGTTCCGGGCTGAAAAATTCACCCCTCCACTTT. The whole variable domain, filled in from reference TRBV28 and TRBJ1-6, reads DVKVTQSSRYLVKRTGEKVFLECVQDMDHENMFWYRQDPGLGLRLIYFSYDVKMKEKGDIPEGYSVSREKKERFSLILESASTNQTSMYLCASSSGLKNSPLHFGNGTRLTVT.

The gene calls are TRBV7-3 and TRBJ2-1; TRBD2 matches at 7 bases. The CDR3 sequence is 15 residues long. Germline loops: CDR1 SGHTA, CDR2 FQGTGA. V was pared by 1 base and J by 7 bases, with 7 bases of the junction left unmatched. The CDR3 bases are TGTGCCAGCAGCTTAAGTGCGGGAGTGAGTAATGAGCAGTTCTTC. This sequence encodes CASSLSAGVSNEQFF.

The chain links TRBV13 to TRBJ2-5, with 11 positions matching TRBD1. The CDR3 is 15 residues long. CDR1 and CDR2 from the germline V gene are PRHDT and FYEKMQ (reference sequence). Trimming at V came to 5 bases and at J to 3 bases, leaving 5 bases not matched to a gene. Written as DNA, the CDR3 is TGTGCCAGCAGCCAACGGACAGGGGGCGAAGAGACCCAGTACTTC. Its translation is CASSQRTGGEETQYF.

This sequence joins TRBV9 and TRBJ2-7, with D maybe TRBD2 (6 bases). Trimming removed 4 bases from V and 2 bases from J, with 13 bases in between. Per germline, CDR1 SGDLS and CDR2 YYNGEE. The length of the CDR3 is 14 residues. The CDR3 DNA sequence: TGTGCCAGCAGCTCCTCGCGGGGACCCTACGAGCAGTACTTC. Its protein is CASSSSRGPYEQYF.

For this clone: Other DNA sequences within the sample encode an identical CDR3. V and J are TRBV3-1 (or the pseudogene TRBV3-2) and TRBJ1-3, with no clear D. Trimming shortened V by 1 base and J by 4 bases, and 5 bases separated the two germline ends. Per the germline V gene, CDR1 is LGHDT and CDR2 is YNNKEL (reference sequence). The CDR3 covers 13 residues. The CDR3 nucleotides read TGTGCCAGCAGCCAAGGACCCGGAAACACCATATATTTT. This sequence encodes CASSQGPGNTIYF.

The chain combines TRBV5-1 with TRBJ2-7; D remains unclear. V was pared by 0 bases and J by 6 bases, with 16 bases between. The CDR3 totals 15 residues. Germline V gene data show CDR1 as SGHRS and CDR2 as YFSETQ. The CDR3 here is CASSLAGLGSAEQYF. CDR3 sequence (DNA): TGCGCCAGCAGCTTGGCCGGGTTGGGATCCGCCGAGCAGTACTTC.

This clone is a singleton in its sample. This chain joins TRBV5-4 and TRBJ2-2; 9 nucleotides agree with TRBD2. The CDR3 sequence is 14 residues long. CDR1 is SGHNT, CDR2 YYREEE, per germline (reference sequence). The CDR3 DNA is TGTGCGATGGCTAGCGGGGCGAACACCGGGGAGCTGTTTTTT. Its translation is CAMASGANTGELFF.

The chain has TRBV28 and TRBJ2-7; unclear D gene. V shed 5 bases and J shed 3 bases, with 11 bases lying between them. CDR3 size: 13 residues. The germline CDR1 and CDR2 sequences are MDHEN and SYDVKM. The CDR3 reads CASSAPALYEQYF. In DNA, the CDR3 is TGTGCCAGCAGTGCCCCGGCACTCTACGAGCAGTACTTC.

This clone was counted only a few times. The chain employs TRBV5-5 and TRBJ1-6; D gene ambiguous. Germline assignment: CDR1 SGHKS and CDR2 YYEKEE (reference sequence). The CDR3 loop spans 16 amino acids. V dropped 0 bases and J dropped 5 bases, with 12 bases sitting between them. The CDR3: CASSLVVWRDNSPLHF. In nucleotides, the CDR3 is TGTGCCAGCAGCTTGGTTGTTTGGCGAGATAATTCACCCCTCCACTTT. Complete variable domain (other parts from reference TRBV5-5 and TRBJ1-6): DAGVTQSPTHLIKTRGQQVTLRCSPISGHKSVSWYQQVLGQGPQFIFQYYEKEERGRGNFPDRFSARQFPNYSSELNVNALLLGDSALYLCASSLVVWRDNSPLHFGNGTRLTVT.

The CDR3 protein is CASSIHLGTQYF. The CDR3 bases are TGTGCCAGTAGTATTCACCTCGGTACGCAGTATTTT. V and J are TRBV19 and TRBJ2-3; D gene ambiguous. Trimming shortened V by 3 bases and J by 8 bases, and 9 bases separated the two germline ends. Germline values: CDR1 LNHDA, CDR2 SQIVND (reference sequence). CDR3 length equals 12 residues.

This clone has just one count. V and J are TRBV3-1 (or the pseudogene TRBV3-2) and TRBJ2-7; tentatively, D is TRBD2 (5 bases). Germline V gives CDR1 LGHDT, CDR2 YNNKEL (reference sequence). The CDR3 spans 15 residues. V was shortened by 5 bases and J by 5 bases, with 19 bases between the two germline ends. CDR3 protein: CASSAARAIANEQYF. The CDR3 region has the DNA TGTGCCAGCAGCGCCGCGAGGGCCATAGCGAACGAGCAGTACTTC.

This clone was observed a few times. The rearrangement links TRBV6-5 to TRBJ1-2; D gene unclear. Germline V gene data show CDR1 as MNHEY and CDR2 as SVGAGI. The CDR3 is 12 residues long. Trimming left V 5 bases short and J 4 bases short, with 8 bases between. This CDR3 reads CASSRGPYGYTF. The CDR3 region has the DNA TGTGCCAGCAGTCGGGGTCCCTATGGCTACACCTTC.

The chain carries TRBV7-8 and TRBJ2-1, with 7 bases lining up with TRBD1. J gave up 7 bases and V 8 bases, and 11 bases lay outside the gene matches. The CDR3 consists of 14 residues. Germline-derived CDR1 and CDR2 are SGHVS and FQNEAQ. CDR3 loop: CASGPRDRPNEQFF. CDR3 nucleotides: TGTGCCAGCGGCCCAAGGGACAGACCGAATGAGCAGTTCTTC.

CDR3: CARSTRGPSSGANVLTF. The CDR3 DNA reads TGTGCCAGAAGCACCCGAGGCCCGAGCTCTGGGGCCAACGTCCTGACTTTC. The chain combines TRBV7-5 with TRBJ2-6; the D call of TRBD2 is as the table states it, not checked on the DNA. TRBV7-5 is shown as a pseudogene. CDR3 length: 17 amino acids.

The chain links TRBV6-5 to TRBJ2-1; no clear D gene. The CDR3 runs 13 residues. The germline gives CDR1 MNHEY, CDR2 SVGAGI. Trimming shortened V by 6 bases and J by 5 bases, and 11 bases separated the two germline ends. CDR3 sequence: CASSLDANNEQFF. In DNA, the CDR3 is TGTGCCAGCAGCCTTGACGCCAACAATGAGCAGTTCTTC.